The T cell receptor (beta chain) under discussion was sequenced for a study of T cell responses to AZD1222 COVID-19 vaccine (dated by TCRdb to the early 2020s). Study-level background: Because spike-specific TCR depth and breadth did not differ between the two schedules, AZD1222 recipients who got a second dose at roughly 4 weeks were pooled with those who got a second dose at roughly 12 weeks. A total of just over 230 trial participants underwent TCR sequencing, of whom 200 to 220 had received two doses of AZD1222 and some 25 had received two doses of the MenACWY control vaccine. Trial participants were enrolled by age into 18-55, 56-69 and 70-plus year subgroups, with roughly 160, 29 and 62 TCR-sequenced participants respectively.

The CDR3, from cysteine to phenylalanine, totals 13 residues. Left in the record is the CDR3 DNA by itself, 39 bases read in frame from the first base. V is cut back by 6 bases and J by 5 bases, with 5 bases in the junction unmatched. The CDR3 regions of human TCRbeta chains were analyzed by immunosequencing. In the authors' own workflow: TCRs in the repertoires were matched against a reference library of SARS-CoV-2-specific TCRs that had been generated with the MIRA antigen-specificity platform. Breadth was defined as the fraction of unique TCRs that were SARS-CoV-2-associated. Depth was defined as the fraction of total T cells that were SARS-CoV-2-associated. Using the MIRA data, each spike-specific TCR was assigned both to the spike region to which the TCR was reactive and to a CD4 or CD8 class. Log10-transformed breadth and depth values were compared by one-way ANOVA with Sidak's multiple comparisons tests. Held by TCRdb, this immuneACCESS table contains in-frame sequences only and omits some clones. Under half of the omission traces to an unresolved V gene where checked; the cause of the rest is unknown. V and J calls and clone size are given by that table; D and trimming were obtained from the DNA. Here the sample has 90,000 to 150,000 clones; 75% to 90% occur a single time. The ten biggest clones cover approximately 8.5% of the sample.

Explained via the paper, the time point label denotes: baseline before first vaccination. Vaccinee samples were obtained from the UK trials COV001 and COV002, which included a single-blind randomized controlled phase 2/3 trial of AZD1222 (ChAdOx1 nCoV-19) in healthy adults. For TCRbeta chain sequencing, PBMC samples were collected from trial participants at day 0 and at day 28 after the second dose. Findings and caveats that apply to the study as a whole: Nearly half of unique spike-specific TCRs reportedly recognized epitopes outside regions mutated in the B.1.351 and B.1.1.7 variants. The 56-69-year group was small, and its depth increase did not reach significance, likely because of low power. Conclusions about previously exposed vaccinees are limited because only six or seven AZD1222 recipients were SARS-CoV-2 seropositive at baseline. No day 14 peak-response samples were available, so repertoires were characterized only after the peak T cell response. A significant rise in spike-specific TCR breadth and depth was observed after two AZD1222 doses relative to day 0 and relative to MenACWY recipients. The whole spike protein was spanned by vaccine-associated CD4 TCRs, and dominant responses were seen in regions 160-218 and 743-854. Most participants were white British and females outnumbered males, and the authors suggested that clonal diversity may have been underestimated.

A remark on this clone: What antigen it recognizes has not been identified. Base qualities are not at hand, and no much larger clone is one base apart.

The chain is encoded by TRBV12-3 or TRBV12-4 joined to TRBJ2-5; 8 middle bases align to TRBD2. This specimen consisted of peripheral blood, obtained on day 0 of AZD1222 vaccination. The TCR sequence derives from an adult in good health. The CDR3 loop reads CASSRGGMETQYF. The DNA sequence is as follows: TGTGCCAGCAGCCGCGGGGGGATGGAGACCCAGTACTTC.